This entry is about one TCR beta chain. What it binds is not known. Naive, central memory, regulatory and stem cell-like memory cells within the CD4+ compartment were sorted using CD45RO/CCR7/CD25/CD127/CD95/CD27. Every sorted population was more than 95% pure. This sample was taken from a study of beta chain features in type 1 diabetes. Overall study findings and caveats: The study notes PCR might favor shorter templates equally in patients and controls. Type 1 diabetes patients showed a moderate but significant shortening of TCRB CDR3s in all four CD4+ subsets.

Every bit of the isolated RNA underwent reverse transcription, so sequencing read expressed TCRB transcripts. Sequencing used immunoSEQ multiplex PCR; TCRdb keeps in-frame clones, though not all of them. The repertoire holds about 99,000 clones, with under 30% as singletons. CDR1 SGHTA and CDR2 FQGNSA come from the germline V gene. Trimming left V 5 bases short and J 10 bases short, with 15 bases between. The CDR3 sequence is 13 residues long. The receptor was derived from a woman aged 18-30 years with type 1 diabetes. Sequences were obtained from central memory CD4+ T cells from blood. The rearrangement uses TRBV7-2 and TRBJ2-1; tentatively, D is TRBD2 (6 bases). The CDR3 DNA reads TGTGCCAGCAGCCAATCCCAAAGCGGGGAGCAGTTCTTC. The encoded protein is CASSQSQSGEQFF.